One and the same sample provided the 14 T cell receptor beta chains below, sequenced in a study of cytomegalovirus exposure and HLA in healthy donors. It was with 60 Vbeta and 13 Jbeta primers that the PCR ran. The assay was immunoSEQ multiplex PCR, and TCRdb's table has in-frame clones only and misses some. The sample has about 140,000 clones, roughly 76% seen once. What was sequenced was PBMCs. These receptors were taken from a female donor in good health and CMV-seronegative.

This rearrangement joins TRBV27 to TRBJ2-7; TRBD2 aligns across 12 bases. The germline V gene has CDR1 MNHEY and CDR2 SMNVEV (reference sequence). The V gene end was trimmed by 8 bases and the J gene end by 2 bases; junction bases not matched to a gene: 7. The CDR3 loop spans 15 amino acids. The CDR3 bases are TGTGCCAGCGCGGGACTAGCGGGCCATGCCTACGAGCAGTACTTC. Residues: CASAGLAGHAYEQYF.

V gene TRBV9 combines with J gene TRBJ1-5; no firm D call. Germline V CDR1 and CDR2: SGDLS, YYNGEE. V lost 0 bases and J 9 bases, leaving 10 bases between the germline ends. The CDR3 contains 13 residues. Here the CDR3 reads CASSVGLGRPQHF. CDR3 nucleotide sequence: TGTGCCAGCAGCGTAGGTTTGGGGAGGCCCCAGCATTTT.

The rearrangement uses TRBV10-3 and TRBJ1-5, with 9 nucleotides matching TRBD1. Per germline, CDR1 ENHRY and CDR2 SYGVKD. Trimming removed 6 bases from V and 3 bases from J; junction bases left unmatched: 6. The CDR3 spans 15 residues. This chain's CDR3 is CAISPGTGNNQPQHF. The CDR3 DNA sequence: TGTGCCATCAGCCCCGGGACAGGGAACAATCAGCCCCAGCATTTT.

The chain carries TRBV4-2 and TRBJ1-2; tentatively, D is TRBD1 (5 bases). Germline CDR1 is LGHNA and CDR2 is YNFKEQ. CDR3 length: 16 residues. The ends were cut back, 0 bases at V and 0 bases at J, with 11 bases in the middle. The CDR3 sequence is CASSQDLQGANYGYTF. In DNA form, the CDR3 reads TGTGCCAGCAGCCAAGATCTGCAGGGTGCTAACTATGGCTACACCTTC.

This chain uses TRBV27 with TRBJ1-5, with a possible D match to TRBD1 (6 bases). CDR1 is MNHEY, CDR2 SMNVEV, per germline (reference sequence). Deletions cut 1 base from V and 0 bases from J, with 13 bases between. The length of the CDR3 is 17 residues. In DNA form, the CDR3 reads TGTGCCAGCAGTTTATTTCCGACAGGAGGTAGCAATCAGCCCCAGCATTTT. Translating gives CASSLFPTGGSNQPQHF.

The rearrangement joins TRBV9 to TRBJ2-7, with no clear D. This CDR3 comprises 15 residues. Deletions cut 0 bases from V and 0 bases from J, with 10 bases between. The V gene's germline CDR1 is SGDLS and CDR2 YYNGEE. The DNA for the CDR3 is TGTGCCAGCAGCGTAGGTTCAGGTATCTCCTACGAGCAGTACTTC. Translating gives CASSVGSGISYEQYF.

This sequence joins TRBV6-1 and TRBJ1-3; weak D call: TRBD1 (6 bases). Trimming shortened V by 6 bases and J by 5 bases, and 14 bases separated the two germline ends. This CDR3 is 14 amino acids long. Germline values: CDR1 MNHNS, CDR2 SASEGT. CDR3 bases: TGTGCCAGCAGATACACGGACAGTAGAAACACCATATATTTT. This encodes CASRYTDSRNTIYF.

J is TRBJ2-7 and V is TRBV6-1; TRBD1 is a possible D gene (6 bases). The CDR3 is made up of 14 amino acids. Trimming pared 1 base from V and 3 bases from J, leaving 10 bases between. Looked up from germline, CDR1 is MNHNS and CDR2 is SASEGT. The DNA for the CDR3 is TGTGCCAGCAGTGAAGAAGCCAGGGGCTACGAGCAGTACTTC. Protein: CASSEEARGYEQYF.

The chain uses TRBV6-5 and TRBJ1-5, with 11 bases lining up with TRBD1. CDR1 is MNHEY and CDR2 is SVGAGI in the germline V gene. Losses at the gene ends were 6 bases for V and 5 bases for J; bases not matched to a gene: 3. This CDR3 contains 14 residues. CDR3: CASSRTGGDQPQHF. In DNA, the CDR3 is TGTGCCAGCAGCCGGACAGGGGGCGATCAGCCCCAGCATTTT.

The V and J genes are TRBV13 and TRBJ2-7; D possibly corresponds to TRBD1 (5 bases). The CDR3 consists of 18 residues. The V and J ends lost 1 base and 1 base respectively, with 20 bases between them. Looked up from germline, CDR1 is PRHDT and CDR2 is FYEKMQ (reference sequence). The CDR3 DNA sequence: TGTGCCAGCAGCTTAGAAGGAGAAGGGGCCGTCCATTCCTACGAGCAGTACTTC. Protein: CASSLEGEGAVHSYEQYF.

This chain joins TRBV28 and TRBJ2-1; 9 bases agree with TRBD2. This CDR3 is 13 amino acids long. In germline, CDR1 is MDHEN, CDR2 SYDVKM. The V gene end was trimmed by 6 bases and the J gene end by 9 bases; junction bases not matched to a gene: 6. In DNA form, the CDR3 reads TGTGCCAGCAGCATAAGCGGGAGGCGTGAGCAGTTCTTC. Translation gives CASSISGRREQFF.

The chain has TRBV2 and TRBJ1-5; TRBD1 might be the D (5 bases). Per germline, CDR1 SNHLY and CDR2 FYNNEI. CDR3 size: 13 residues. V was cut by 4 bases and J by 7 bases, with 11 bases left in between. CDR3: CASSVSGDQPQHF. In nucleotides, the CDR3 is TGTGCCAGCAGTGTATCGGGGGACCAGCCCCAGCATTTT.

V is TRBV28 and J is TRBJ1-4; TRBD1 agrees at 8 bases. The ends lost 2 bases at V and 0 bases at J; junction bases unmatched: 2. This CDR3 has 16 amino acids. CDR1 and CDR2 (germline): MDHEN, SYDVKM. CDR3 nucleotide sequence: TGTGCCAGCAGTTTAGGGACAGGAACAACTAATGAAAAACTGTTTTTT. This translates into CASSLGTGTTNEKLFF.

V usage is TRBV4-1 and J usage is TRBJ2-2, with D possibly TRBD2 on 6 matching bases. The CDR3 extends over 15 amino acids. V lost 4 bases and J 6 bases, leaving 15 bases between the germline ends. Germline loops: CDR1 MGHRA, CDR2 YSYEKL. The CDR3 coding sequence is TGCGCCAGCAGCCTTGGTAGCGGTCAGGCCGGGGAGCTGTTTTTT. Translating it yields CASSLGSGQAGELFF.